What follows are 2 T cell receptor beta chains derived from one specimen sequenced in a study of control samples from healthy donors and cancer patients. The method was immunoSEQ multiplex PCR; TCRdb's version includes in-frame clones alone and lacks a portion of them. The sample has more than 120,000 clones, around 92% seen once. The material sequenced was blood. The source is a man between 25 and 39 years old in good health.

The chain employs TRBV12-3 or TRBV12-4 and TRBJ1-5; D ambiguous. The CDR3 runs to 13 residues. V was clipped by 5 bases and J by 7 bases, with 12 bases between them. DNA for the CDR3: TGTGCCAGCAGTCCCTCCGCCGGGCAGCCCCAGCATTTT. It yields the protein CASSPSAGQPQHF.

This clone was found once. The V gene is TRBV21-1, the J gene TRBJ2-6; the table gives TRBD1 as D, unverified against the DNA. TRBV21-1 is assigned pseudogene status. The CDR3 consists of 17 residues. The CDR3, as DNA: TGTGCCAGCAGCAAAGGACCAGGGAATAGTGGGGCCAACGTCCTGACTTTC. Amino acids: CASSKGPGNSGANVLTF.